Following are 27 T cell receptor beta chains from one sample sequenced in a study of vaccination and CD4 T cells after COVID-19 (dated by TCRdb to about 2022). The protocol used for the library was PCR. Sequencing relied on an Illumina iSeq 100. DNA from cultured CD4+ T cells underwent TCR sequencing with the Oncomine TCR Beta short-read assay at the Johns Hopkins FTIC core. Starting from the raw public reads, TCRdb applied fastp trimming at Q25, assembled clones with MiXCR and retained in-frame beta chains. CDR3 protein sequences are deduplicated, and each keeps its most common genes and DNA. This sample lists about 4,500 distinct CDR3 sequences; approximately 48% were detected once. The ten largest clones add up to roughly a fifth of the sample. Interpreted using the paper, the treatment or condition label stands for: 10-day PBMC culture with coronavirus spike peptide pools or control peptides (ViraFEST assay).

Their antigen targets remain unknown. The source material was CD4+ T cells from blood, cultured in vitro. Every receptor here comes from a human donor who had recovered from COVID-19.

The CDR3 protein is CSARDGPSNQPQHF. In nucleotides, the CDR3 is TGCAGTGCCAGGGACGGACCAAGCAATCAGCCCCAGCATTTT. This rearrangement joins TRBV20-1 to TRBJ1-5, with D possibly TRBD1 on 5 matching bases. V dropped 6 bases and J dropped 1 base, with 13 bases sitting between them. Germline-derived CDR1 and CDR2 are DFQATT and SNEGSKA (reference sequence). The CDR3 is 14 amino acids.

This clonotype was counted between two and nine times. The chain uses TRBV6-5 and TRBJ2-5; D perhaps matches TRBD2 (5 bases). This CDR3 comprises 14 residues. Germline CDR1 MNHEY, CDR2 SVGAGI. V was cut by 2 bases and J by 4 bases, with 11 bases left in between. In DNA, the CDR3 is TGTGCCAGCAGTTACGGTCTGAGCGGAGAGACCCAGTACTTC. It is translated as CASSYGLSGETQYF.

The CDR3: CASKDQPNTEAFF. CDR3 bases: TGTGCCAGCAAGGACCAGCCTAACACTGAAGCTTTCTTT. The J gene is TRBJ1-1, the V gene TRBV7-3, with D unresolved. Germline CDR1 SGHTA, CDR2 FQGTGA. V shed 7 bases and J shed 2 bases, with 11 bases lying between them. The CDR3 has 13 residues.

This clonotype has just a few counts. The genes are TRBV28 and TRBJ1-1, with D unclear. CDR3 length equals 13 residues. Germline V gene sequence: CDR1 MDHEN, CDR2 SYDVKM. The V end lost 3 bases, the J end lost 4 bases, and 9 bases lay between the germline ends. CDR3 sequence (DNA): TGTGCCAGCAGTTTCCCTGGACCCACTGAAGCTTTCTTT. Encoded protein: CASSFPGPTEAFF.

This clonotype was detected only a few times. The chain carries TRBV7-6 and TRBJ1-1; no clear D. This CDR3 spans 13 amino acids. Trimming cost V 2 bases and J 1 base, with 5 bases left between them. Germline V CDR1 and CDR2: SGHVS, FNYEAQ. CDR3 coding DNA: TGTGCCAGCAGCTTACAAGGGAACACTGAAGCTTTCTTT. Translating it yields CASSLQGNTEAFF.

This clonotype has a single count. The rearrangement joins TRBV10-3 to TRBJ2-3, with 8 bases aligning to TRBD2. Germline V gives CDR1 ENHRY, CDR2 SYGVKD. This CDR3 has 14 amino acids. Trimming took 6 bases from V and 1 from J; bases not matched to a gene: 3. DNA for the CDR3: TGTGCCATCAGGTCACTAGCGGGCACAGATACGCAGTATTTT. Protein: CAIRSLAGTDTQYF.

This clonotype has more than one count but fewer than ten. The rearrangement links TRBV30 to TRBJ1-6, with TRBD1 matching 7 bases. CDR1 and CDR2 (germline): GTSNPN, SVGIG (reference sequence). Trimming cost V 4 bases and J 10 bases; bases outside gene matches: 10. The CDR3 spans 14 residues. The CDR3 DNA is TGTGCCTGGACCCTCAGCAGGGGGGGCTCACCCCTCCACTTT. It specifies CAWTLSRGGSPLHF.

The chain has TRBV2 and TRBJ2-5, with D possibly TRBD2 on 5 matching bases. Trimming removed 3 bases from V and 4 bases from J, with 9 bases in between. Germline lookup yields CDR1 SNHLY and CDR2 FYNNEI. This CDR3 region has 13 residues. The CDR3: CASSDGLGETQYF. The CDR3 nucleotides are TGTGCCAGCAGTGATGGACTGGGAGAGACCCAGTACTTC.

The chain carries TRBV4-1 and TRBJ1-6, with TRBD1 identical over 8 bases. CDR1 and CDR2 from the germline V gene are MGHRA and YSYEKL. The CDR3 sequence is 17 residues long. V dropped 2 bases and J dropped 3; count of bases not matched to a gene: 6. The CDR3 nucleotides read TGCGCCAGCAGCCAACCTAACAGGGGGAACTATAATTCACCCCTCCACTTT. Residues: CASSQPNRGNYNSPLHF.

This chain joins TRBV2 and TRBJ2-5; D possibly uses TRBD1 or TRBD2 (5 bases each). Trimming shortened V by 9 bases and J by 2 bases, and 19 bases separated the two germline ends. CDR1 and CDR2 (germline): SNHLY, FYNNEI. This CDR3 has 15 amino acids. This CDR3 is CASMRFRDGQETQYF. The DNA for the CDR3 is TGTGCCAGTATGCGCTTCCGGGACGGACAAGAGACCCAGTACTTC.

V and J are TRBV7-2 and TRBJ2-3, with 15 bases identical to TRBD2. The V gene end was trimmed by 5 bases and the J gene end by 6 bases; junction bases not matched to a gene: 6. Germline V gene sequence: CDR1 SGHTA, CDR2 FQGNSA. The CDR3 contains 16 residues. CDR3 DNA: TGTGCCAGCAGCGTGGGACTAGCGGGGGGTGGGGATACGCAGTATTTT. This sequence encodes CASSVGLAGGGDTQYF.

The chain joins TRBV2 to TRBJ2-1; D may correspond to TRBD1 or TRBD2 (5 bases each). The CDR3 contains 15 residues. V lost 7 bases to trimming and J lost 10 bases, with 23 bases between them. Germline CDR1 reads SNHLY; CDR2 reads FYNNEI. CDR3 in DNA: TGTGCCAGCAAACGGGGCATATTGAATGCGCCAGAGCAGTTCTTC. Translating gives CASKRGILNAPEQFF.

In DNA, the CDR3 is TGTGCCAGCACGCAGCGGTTCTTCATGAGCTCCTACGAGCAGTACTTC. Residues: CASTQRFFMSSYEQYF. The chain combines TRBV6-2 or TRBV6-3 with TRBJ2-7, with D tentatively TRBD2 (5 bases). CDR1 is MNHEY, CDR2 SVGEGT, per germline. The CDR3 is made up of 16 amino acids. Trimming cost V 7 bases and J 0 bases, with 19 bases left between them.

This clonotype turned up a few times. The chain is built from TRBV7-9 and TRBJ1-1; the D gene is possibly TRBD1 (5 bases). Trimming removed 6 bases at V and 5 bases at J, with 19 bases between. The V gene's germline CDR1 is SEHNR and CDR2 FQNEAQ (reference sequence). The CDR3 loop spans 15 amino acids. CDR3 DNA: TGTGCCAGCAGAGGAACAGGAGCTGAACAAACTGAAGCTTTCTTT. Its protein product is CASRGTGAEQTEAFF.

This rearrangement joins TRBV20-1 to TRBJ1-5; D might be TRBD1 (5 bases). Germline loops: CDR1 DFQATT, CDR2 SNEGSKA (reference sequence). CDR3 length equals 14 residues. Trimming removed 3 bases from V and 1 base from J, with 10 bases in between. This chain's CDR3 is CSASPGGSNQPQHF. The CDR3 DNA sequence: TGCAGTGCTAGCCCTGGGGGAAGCAATCAGCCCCAGCATTTT.

This clonotype was seen more than once but under ten times. The rearrangement joins TRBV20-1 to TRBJ2-7; 8 nucleotides align to TRBD1. This CDR3 spans 13 amino acids. The germline V gene has CDR1 DFQATT and CDR2 SNEGSKA (reference sequence). V trimming: 6 bases; J trimming: 0 bases; junction bases outside the gene matches: 4. CDR3 nucleotide sequence: TGCAGTGCACAGGGGGGAAGCTCCTACGAGCAGTACTTC. Amino acids: CSAQGGSSYEQYF.

On this clonotype: One end of the junction is discordant with germline, which a read error may explain. This chain uses TRBV6-1 with TRBJ1-6; the D is unclear. Germline V gene data show CDR1 as MNHNS and CDR2 as SASEGT. This CDR3 is 14 amino acids long. The CDR3 DNA reads TGTGCCGGCAGTGGGAGGTCCTATAATTCACCCCTCCACTTT. It yields the protein CAGSGRSYNSPLHF.

The chain employs TRBV19 and TRBJ2-7, with D possibly being TRBD1 or TRBD2 (5 bases each). The germline CDR1 and CDR2 sequences are LNHDA and SQIVND (reference sequence). The germline V and J ends were trimmed by 1 base and 7 bases, with 17 bases remaining between them. The CDR3 has 15 amino acids. The chain's CDR3 is CASSIVGRYPGEQYF. The DNA of the CDR3 is TGTGCCAGTAGTATAGTGGGACGCTACCCGGGGGAGCAGTACTTC.

V gene TRBV11-1 combines with J gene TRBJ1-3; weak D call: TRBD1 (5 bases). Germline V gene lookup returns CDR1 SGHAT and CDR2 FQDESV (reference sequence). The CDR3 covers 16 residues. Deletions cut 3 bases from V and 2 bases from J, with 14 bases between. CDR3 sequence (DNA): TGTGCCAGCAGCTTGTTGGGGCCAGAAGCTGGAAACACCATATATTTT. As protein: CASSLLGPEAGNTIYF.

This clonotype was detected a few times. This chain joins TRBV7-8 and TRBJ2-7; unclear D gene. The CDR3 runs 12 residues. The germline gives CDR1 SGHVS, CDR2 FQNEAQ. V lost 5 bases and J lost 3, with 8 bases in between. CDR3 residues: CASSHGSYEQYF. In DNA form, the CDR3 reads TGTGCCAGCAGCCACGGTAGCTACGAGCAGTACTTC.

The J gene is TRBJ2-3, the V gene TRBV20-1; 8 nucleotides align to TRBD2. Germline CDR1 is DFQATT and CDR2 is SNEGSKA (reference sequence). Germline trimming cut 3 bases from V and 0 bases from J; bases unmatched to any gene: 5. The CDR3 length is 15 residues. The CDR3 protein is CSARGGLVSTDTQYF. The CDR3 DNA sequence: TGCAGTGCTAGGGGGGGACTAGTGAGCACAGATACGCAGTATTTT.

The genes are TRBV2 and TRBJ2-5; D perhaps matches TRBD2 (5 bases). The V gene lost 7 bases and the J gene lost 4 bases, with 16 bases spanning the gap. The CDR3 totals 14 residues. Per germline, CDR1 SNHLY and CDR2 FYNNEI. In nucleotides, the CDR3 is TGTGCCAGCATTATGGACTTAACCCCAGAGACCCAGTACTTC. This sequence encodes CASIMDLTPETQYF.

The V call is TRBV7-3, the J call TRBJ2-5; D unclear. The CDR3 is made up of 14 amino acids. Germline V CDR1 and CDR2: SGHTA, FQGTGA. V was trimmed by 6 bases and J by 5 bases, leaving 16 bases between them. CDR3 region: CASSPRHGVETQYF. CDR3 coding DNA: TGTGCCAGCAGTCCTAGGCACGGCGTGGAGACCCAGTACTTC.

The V and J genes are TRBV4-2 and TRBJ2-1; 10 bases are a match to TRBD1. This CDR3 spans 18 amino acids. Germline assignment: CDR1 LGHNA and CDR2 YNFKEQ. V was clipped by 0 bases and J by 6 bases; unmatched bases: 11. CDR3 in DNA: TGTGCCAGCAGCCAAGAGGCTAGGGGGACAGGGGAGGCCAATGAGCAGTTCTTC. As protein: CASSQEARGTGEANEQFF.

The rearrangement uses TRBV27 and TRBJ1-2; tentatively, D is TRBD1 (6 bases). Germline V gene sequence: CDR1 MNHEY, CDR2 SMNVEV (reference sequence). The CDR3 spans 14 residues. Trimming took 5 bases from V and 6 from J, leaving 16 bases between them. The CDR3 DNA follows: TGTGCCAGCAGTCCCTCTTGGGGGCGGCATGGCTACACCTTC. Its translation is CASSPSWGRHGYTF.

The V call is TRBV5-1, the J call TRBJ1-2; D is unclear. Germline V gene sequence: CDR1 SGHRS, CDR2 YFSETQ. Trimming stripped 0 bases from V and 7 bases from J, with 10 bases between. This CDR3 is 13 amino acids long. DNA for the CDR3: TGCGCCAGCAGCTTGGATTTGGCTAGTGGCTACACCTTC. It yields the protein CASSLDLASGYTF.

This rearrangement joins TRBV14 to TRBJ1-1, with D uncertain. The germline V and J ends were trimmed by 1 base and 7 bases, with 7 bases remaining between them. The CDR3 totals 12 residues. The germline V gene encodes CDR1 SGHDN and CDR2 FVKESK. CDR3 sequence reads: CASSQVKGEAFF. CDR3 bases: TGTGCCAGCAGCCAAGTAAAAGGTGAAGCTTTCTTT.